This T cell receptor (beta chain) emerged from a study of cytomegalovirus exposure and HLA in healthy donors. V dropped 2 bases and J dropped 4; count of bases not matched to a gene: 7. The CDR3 sequence is 16 residues long. Germline-derived CDR1 and CDR2 are WSHSY and SAAADI. PCR was performed using 60 Vbeta and 13 Jbeta primers. Clones were read by immunoSEQ multiplex PCR, and TCRdb kept only the in-frame ones, dropping some. The table records approximately 160,000 clones, around 79% of them present only once. This TCR was recovered from a woman aged 40-49 years in good health and CMV-seropositive. What was sequenced was PBMCs. The chain combines TRBV10-2 with TRBJ1-2; 10 positions agree with TRBD1. CDR3 region: CASSELPGQGGYGYTF. As DNA, the CDR3 is TGCGCCAGCAGTGAGCTGCCTGGACAGGGGGGCTATGGCTACACCTTC.